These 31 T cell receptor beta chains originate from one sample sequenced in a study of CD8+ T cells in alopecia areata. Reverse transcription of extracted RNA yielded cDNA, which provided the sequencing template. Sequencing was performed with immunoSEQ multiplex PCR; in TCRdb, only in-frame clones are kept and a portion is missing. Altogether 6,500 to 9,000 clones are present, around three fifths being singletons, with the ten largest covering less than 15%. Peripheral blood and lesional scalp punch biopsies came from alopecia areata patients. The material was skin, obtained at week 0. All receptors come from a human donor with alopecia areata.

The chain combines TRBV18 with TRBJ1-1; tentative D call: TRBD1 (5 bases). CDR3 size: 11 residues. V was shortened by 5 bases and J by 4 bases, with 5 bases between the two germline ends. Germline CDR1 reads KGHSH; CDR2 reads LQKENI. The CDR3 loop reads CASSGGTEAFF. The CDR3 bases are TGTGCCAGCTCAGGGGGCACTGAAGCTTTCTTT.

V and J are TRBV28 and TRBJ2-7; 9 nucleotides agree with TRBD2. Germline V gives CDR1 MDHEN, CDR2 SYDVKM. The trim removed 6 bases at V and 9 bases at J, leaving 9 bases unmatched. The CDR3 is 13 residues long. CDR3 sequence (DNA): TGTGCCAGCAGCTGGCCTAGCGGGACTTTGCAGTACTTC. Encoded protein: CASSWPSGTLQYF.

In DNA, the CDR3 is TGTGCCAGCAGTCCGGACAGGGTCCAGCCCCAGCATTTT. Protein sequence: CASSPDRVQPQHF. The V call is TRBV6-1, the J call TRBJ1-5; 8 bases are a match to TRBD1. This CDR3 has 13 residues. Trimming cost V 5 bases and J 7 bases; bases outside gene matches: 4. Per the germline V gene, CDR1 is MNHNS and CDR2 is SASEGT.

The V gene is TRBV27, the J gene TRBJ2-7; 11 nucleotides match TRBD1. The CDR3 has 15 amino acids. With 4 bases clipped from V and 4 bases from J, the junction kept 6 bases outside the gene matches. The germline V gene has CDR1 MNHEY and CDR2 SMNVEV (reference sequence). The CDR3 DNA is TGTGCCAGCAGTTACCCGGGACAGGGGGTTTACGAGCAGTACTTC. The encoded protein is CASSYPGQGVYEQYF.

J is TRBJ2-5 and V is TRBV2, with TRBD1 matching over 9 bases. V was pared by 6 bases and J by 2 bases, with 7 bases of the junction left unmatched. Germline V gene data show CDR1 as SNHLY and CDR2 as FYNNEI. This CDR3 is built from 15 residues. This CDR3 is CASRGRDRGQETQYF. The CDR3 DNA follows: TGTGCCAGCAGGGGACGTGACAGGGGGCAAGAGACCCAGTACTTC.

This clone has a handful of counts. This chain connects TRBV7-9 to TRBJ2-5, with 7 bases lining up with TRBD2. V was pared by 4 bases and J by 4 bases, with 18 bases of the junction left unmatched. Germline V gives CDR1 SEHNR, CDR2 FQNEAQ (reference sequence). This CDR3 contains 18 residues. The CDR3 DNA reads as TGTGCCAGCAGCTCTAGCACGGGACCCGCGGGAGCGGGAGAGACCCAGTACTTC. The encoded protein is CASSSSTGPAGAGETQYF.

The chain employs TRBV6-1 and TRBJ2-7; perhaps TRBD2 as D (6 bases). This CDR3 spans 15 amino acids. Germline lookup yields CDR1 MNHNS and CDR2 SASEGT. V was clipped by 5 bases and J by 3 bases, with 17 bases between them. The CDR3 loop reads CASSPAGGGFYEQYF. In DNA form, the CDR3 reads TGTGCCAGCAGTCCCGCCGGGGGTGGTTTCTACGAGCAGTACTTC.

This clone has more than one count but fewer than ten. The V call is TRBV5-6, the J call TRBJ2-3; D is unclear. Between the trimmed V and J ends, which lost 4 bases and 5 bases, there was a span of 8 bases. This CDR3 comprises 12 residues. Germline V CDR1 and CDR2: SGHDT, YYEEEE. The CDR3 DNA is TGTGCCAGCAGCAACGACCGAGATACGCAGTATTTT. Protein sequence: CASSNDRDTQYF.

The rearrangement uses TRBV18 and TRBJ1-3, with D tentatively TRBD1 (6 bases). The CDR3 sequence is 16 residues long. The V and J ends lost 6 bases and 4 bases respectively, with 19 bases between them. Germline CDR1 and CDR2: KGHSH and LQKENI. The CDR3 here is CASSSNPGVGGNTIYF. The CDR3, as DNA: TGTGCCAGCTCGTCAAACCCAGGGGTCGGAGGAAACACCATATATTTT. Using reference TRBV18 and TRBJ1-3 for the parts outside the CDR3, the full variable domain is NAGVMQNPRHLVRRRGQEARLRCSPMKGHSHVYWYRQLPEEGLKFMVYLQKENIIDESGMPKERFSAEFPKEGPSILRIQQVVRGDSAAYFCASSSNPGVGGNTIYFGEGSWLTVV.

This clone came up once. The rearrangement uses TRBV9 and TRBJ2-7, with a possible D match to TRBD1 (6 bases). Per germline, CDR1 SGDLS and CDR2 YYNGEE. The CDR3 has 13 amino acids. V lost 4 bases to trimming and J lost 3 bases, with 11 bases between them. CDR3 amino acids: CASSRTDYYEQYF. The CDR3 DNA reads TGTGCCAGCAGCAGGACAGATTACTACGAGCAGTACTTC. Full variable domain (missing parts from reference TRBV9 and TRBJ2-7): DSGVTQTPKHLITATGQRVTLRCSPRSGDLSVYWYQQSLDQGLQFLIQYYNGEERAKGNILERFSAQQFPDLHSELNLSSLELGDSALYFCASSRTDYYEQYFGPGTRLTVT.

The CDR3 DNA is TGTGCCAGCAGTTCTACAGGGGGCCAGTACAATGAGCAGTTCTTC. Translation gives CASSSTGGQYNEQFF. The chain links TRBV7-9 to TRBJ2-1, with TRBD1 matching over 9 bases. This CDR3 is built from 15 residues. The germline V gene has CDR1 SEHNR and CDR2 FQNEAQ (reference sequence). The V segment lost 6 bases and the J segment 4 bases; nucleotides outside the gene matches: 7.

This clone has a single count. The CDR3 here is CASSLADRNTEAFF. In DNA form, the CDR3 reads TGTGCCAGCAGCTTAGCAGACAGGAACACTGAAGCTTTCTTT. The chain employs TRBV7-2 and TRBJ1-1, with TRBD1 as a possible D gene (5 bases). CDR3 length: 14 residues. Germline V lookup: CDR1 SGHTA, CDR2 FQGNSA. V lost 0 bases to trimming and J lost 1 base, with 6 bases between them.

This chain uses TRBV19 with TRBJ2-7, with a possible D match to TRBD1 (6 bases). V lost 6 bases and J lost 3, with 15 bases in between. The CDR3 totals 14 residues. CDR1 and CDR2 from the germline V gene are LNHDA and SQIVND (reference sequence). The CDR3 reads CASSPAGANYEQYF. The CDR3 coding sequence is TGTGCCAGTAGCCCCGCAGGGGCTAACTACGAGCAGTACTTC.

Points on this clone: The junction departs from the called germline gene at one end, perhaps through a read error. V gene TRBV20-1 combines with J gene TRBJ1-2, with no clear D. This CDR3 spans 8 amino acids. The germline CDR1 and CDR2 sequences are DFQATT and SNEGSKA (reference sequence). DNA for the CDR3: TGCAGTACAAGGCAGCTCATCTTC. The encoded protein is CSTRQLIF.

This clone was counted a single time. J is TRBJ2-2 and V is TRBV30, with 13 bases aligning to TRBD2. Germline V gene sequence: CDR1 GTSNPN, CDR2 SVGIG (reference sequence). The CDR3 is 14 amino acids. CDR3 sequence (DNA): TGTGGGGGGACTAGCGGGACGAACACCGGGGAGCTGTTTTTT. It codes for CGGTSGTNTGELFF.

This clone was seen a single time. The CDR3 sequence: CASSLTRGANTEAFF. CDR3 coding DNA: TGCGCCAGCAGCTTGACACGGGGTGCGAACACTGAAGCTTTCTTT. The V and J genes are TRBV5-1 and TRBJ1-1; no firm D call. The CDR3 extends over 15 amino acids. In germline, CDR1 is SGHRS, CDR2 YFSETQ. The V and J ends lost 1 base and 1 base respectively, with 11 bases between them.

The DNA for the CDR3 is TGCGCCAGCAGCCAAACGGGACTAGCGAGCACAGATACGCAGTATTTT. This sequence encodes CASSQTGLASTDTQYF. J is TRBJ2-3 and V is TRBV4-3; 10 nucleotides line up with TRBD2. Trimming at V came to 2 bases and at J to 0 bases, leaving 2 bases not matched to a gene. This CDR3 has 16 amino acids. Germline lookup yields CDR1 LGHNA and CDR2 YSLEER.

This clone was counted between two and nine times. DNA for the CDR3: TGTGCCAGCAGCTACTACCCTCTCAATGAGCAGTTCTTC. Translated: CASSYYPLNEQFF. V and J are TRBV6-1 and TRBJ2-1; D uncertain. From germline, CDR1 is MNHNS and CDR2 SASEGT. The germline V and J ends were trimmed by 6 bases and 6 bases, with 12 bases remaining between them. This CDR3 is 13 amino acids long.

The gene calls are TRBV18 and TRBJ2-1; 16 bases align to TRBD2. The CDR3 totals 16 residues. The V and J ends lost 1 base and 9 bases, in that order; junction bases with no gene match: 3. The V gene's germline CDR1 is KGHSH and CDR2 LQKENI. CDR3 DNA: TGTGCCAGCTCACCACGAGGGACTAGCGGGAGGGGTGAGCAGTTCTTC. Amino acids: CASSPRGTSGRGEQFF.

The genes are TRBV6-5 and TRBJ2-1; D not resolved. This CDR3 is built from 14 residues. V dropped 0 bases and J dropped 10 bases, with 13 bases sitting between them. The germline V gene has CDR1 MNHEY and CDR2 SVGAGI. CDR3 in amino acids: CASSYSKSSMEQFF. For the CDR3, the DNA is TGTGCCAGCAGTTACTCGAAATCCAGCATGGAGCAGTTCTTC.

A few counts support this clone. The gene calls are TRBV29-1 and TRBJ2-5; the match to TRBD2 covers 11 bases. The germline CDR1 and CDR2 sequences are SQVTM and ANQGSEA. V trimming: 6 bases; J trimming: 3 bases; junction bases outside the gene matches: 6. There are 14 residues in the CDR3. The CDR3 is CSVVPSGRKETQYF. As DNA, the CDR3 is TGCAGCGTCGTACCTAGCGGGAGGAAAGAGACCCAGTACTTC.

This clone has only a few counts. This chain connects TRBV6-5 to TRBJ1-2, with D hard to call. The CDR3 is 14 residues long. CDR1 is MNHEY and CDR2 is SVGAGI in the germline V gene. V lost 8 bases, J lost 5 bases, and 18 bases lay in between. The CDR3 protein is CASQKVSAPYGYTF. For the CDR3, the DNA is TGTGCCAGCCAAAAGGTGTCAGCGCCTTATGGCTACACCTTC.

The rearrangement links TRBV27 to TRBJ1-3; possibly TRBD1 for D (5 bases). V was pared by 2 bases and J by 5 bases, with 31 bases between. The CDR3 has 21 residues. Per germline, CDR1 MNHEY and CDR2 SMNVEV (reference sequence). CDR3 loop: CASSLTPPTGRTTTRRNTIYF. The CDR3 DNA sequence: TGTGCCAGCAGTTTAACCCCCCCCACAGGCCGCACGACAACTCGCAGAAACACCATATATTTT.

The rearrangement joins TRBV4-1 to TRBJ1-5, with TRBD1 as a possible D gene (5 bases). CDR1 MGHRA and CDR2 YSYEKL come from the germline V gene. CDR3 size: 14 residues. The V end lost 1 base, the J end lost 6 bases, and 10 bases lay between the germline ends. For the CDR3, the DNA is TGCGCCAGCAGCCAAGTGCGACAGTTTCAGCCCCAGCATTTT. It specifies CASSQVRQFQPQHF.

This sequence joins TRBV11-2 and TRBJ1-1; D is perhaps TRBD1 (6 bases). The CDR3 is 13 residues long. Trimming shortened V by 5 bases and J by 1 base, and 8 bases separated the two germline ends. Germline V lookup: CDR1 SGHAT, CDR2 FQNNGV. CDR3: CASSPTGNTEAFF. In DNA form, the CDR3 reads TGTGCCAGCAGCCCGACAGGGAACACTGAAGCTTTCTTT.

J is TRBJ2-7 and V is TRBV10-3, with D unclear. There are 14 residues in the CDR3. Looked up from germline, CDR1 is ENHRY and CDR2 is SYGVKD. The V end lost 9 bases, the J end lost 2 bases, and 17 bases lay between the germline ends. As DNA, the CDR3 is TGTGCCATTTCATCACTGGTCAATCCCTACGAGCAGTACTTC. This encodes CAISSLVNPYEQYF.

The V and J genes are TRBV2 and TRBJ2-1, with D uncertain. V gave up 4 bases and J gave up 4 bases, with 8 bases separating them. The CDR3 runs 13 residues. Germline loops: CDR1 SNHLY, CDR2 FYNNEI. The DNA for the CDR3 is TGTGCCAGCAGTGGTAGTCTGTACAATGAGCAGTTCTTC. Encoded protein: CASSGSLYNEQFF. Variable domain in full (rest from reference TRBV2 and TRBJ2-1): EPEVTQTPSHQVTQMGQEVILRCVPISNHLYFYWYRQILGQKVEFLVSFYNNEISEKSEIFDDQFSVERPDGSNFTLKIRSTKLEDSAMYFCASSGSLYNEQFFGPGTRLTVL.

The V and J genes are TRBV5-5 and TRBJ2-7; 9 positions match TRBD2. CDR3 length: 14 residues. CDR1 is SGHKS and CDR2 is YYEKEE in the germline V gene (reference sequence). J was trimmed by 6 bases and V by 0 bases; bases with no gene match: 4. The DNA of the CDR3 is TGTGCCAGCAGCTTGGTGAGCGGGAGGCGCGAGCAGTACTTC. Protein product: CASSLVSGRREQYF.

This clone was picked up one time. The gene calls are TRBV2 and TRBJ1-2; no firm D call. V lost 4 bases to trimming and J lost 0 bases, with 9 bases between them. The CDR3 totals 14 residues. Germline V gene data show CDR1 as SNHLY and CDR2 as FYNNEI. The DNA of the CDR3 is TGTGCCAGCAGTGCGGCATCTACTAACTATGGCTACACCTTC. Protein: CASSAASTNYGYTF.

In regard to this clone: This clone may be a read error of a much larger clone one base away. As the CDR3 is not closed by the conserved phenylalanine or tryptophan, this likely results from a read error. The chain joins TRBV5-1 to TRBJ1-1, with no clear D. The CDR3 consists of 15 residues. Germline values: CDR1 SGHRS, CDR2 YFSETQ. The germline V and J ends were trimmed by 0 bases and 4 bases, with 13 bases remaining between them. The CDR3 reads CASSLVVGSSTEAFL. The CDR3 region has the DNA TGCGCCAGCAGCTTGGTGGTAGGGTCGAGCACTGAAGCTTTCCTT.

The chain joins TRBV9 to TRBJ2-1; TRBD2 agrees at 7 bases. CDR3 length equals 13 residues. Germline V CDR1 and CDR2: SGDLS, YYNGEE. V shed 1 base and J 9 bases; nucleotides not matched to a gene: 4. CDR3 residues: CASSVLTGGEQFF. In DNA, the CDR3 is TGTGCCAGCAGCGTACTGACGGGAGGTGAGCAGTTCTTC.